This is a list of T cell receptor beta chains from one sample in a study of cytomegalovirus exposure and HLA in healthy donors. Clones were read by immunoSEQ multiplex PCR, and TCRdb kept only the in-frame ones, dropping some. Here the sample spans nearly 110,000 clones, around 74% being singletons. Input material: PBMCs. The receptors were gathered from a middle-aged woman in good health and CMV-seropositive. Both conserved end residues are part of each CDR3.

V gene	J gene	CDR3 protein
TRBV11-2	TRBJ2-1	CASRASGGGNEQFF
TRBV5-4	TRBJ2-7	CASSLAKGSYEQYF
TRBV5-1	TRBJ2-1	CASSLQGGSTEQFF
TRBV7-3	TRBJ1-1	CASSMRGSNTEAFF
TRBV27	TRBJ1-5	CASSPLGQGRPQHF
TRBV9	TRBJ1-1	CASSPQGHLNTEAFF
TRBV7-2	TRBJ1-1	CASSPQGGTEAFF
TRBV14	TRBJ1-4	CASSQDREQGAYEKLFF
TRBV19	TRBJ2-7	CASSLKGGTGHEQYF
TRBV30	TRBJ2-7	CAWSAEIHEQYF
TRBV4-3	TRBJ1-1	CASSQTGMNTEAFF
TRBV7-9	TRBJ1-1	CASSLTQVNTEAFF
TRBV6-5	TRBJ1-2	CASRDTGSYGYTF
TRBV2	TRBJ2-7	CASRRAGGRYEQYF
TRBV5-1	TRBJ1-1	CASSRGQGDEAFF
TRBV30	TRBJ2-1	CAWSVIQGMIF
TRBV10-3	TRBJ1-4	CAISDSRGTGNRNGNEKLFF
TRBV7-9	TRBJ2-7	CASSLALTSSEQYF
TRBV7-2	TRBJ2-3	CASSLFRDTQYF
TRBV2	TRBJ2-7	CASSEGQGAKMYEQYF
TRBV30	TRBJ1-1	CAWIGSGSGSLNTEAFF
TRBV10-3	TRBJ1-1	CAISGATEAFF
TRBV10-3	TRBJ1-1	CAISDQGNTEAFF
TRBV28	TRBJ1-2	CASSSQGQASGYTF
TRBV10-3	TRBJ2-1	CAISESGLANNEQFF
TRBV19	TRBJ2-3	CASSIGVADTQYF
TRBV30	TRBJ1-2	CANGQANYGYTF
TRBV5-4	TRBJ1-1	CASSLDRKATEAFF
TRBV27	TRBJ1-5	CASSLYRVGYEPQHF
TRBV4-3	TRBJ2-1	CASSQSTSGYNEQFF
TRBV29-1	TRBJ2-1	CSAGTSFYNEQFF
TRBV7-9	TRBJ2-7	CASSRSGGPYEQYF
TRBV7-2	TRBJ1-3	CASSLVMDYSGNTIYF
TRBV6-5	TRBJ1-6	CASSYMLRTGISPLHF
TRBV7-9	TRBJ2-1	CSSTPTGDEQFF
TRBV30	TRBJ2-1	CAWSVAGGAGEQFF
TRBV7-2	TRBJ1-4	CASSLVVGGAGKLFF
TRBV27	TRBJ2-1	CASSYRREEQFF
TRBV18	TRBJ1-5	CASSPRTGANQPQHF
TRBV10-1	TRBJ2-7	CASSEYRDREMSEQYF
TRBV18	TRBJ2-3	CASSPPATRADTQYF
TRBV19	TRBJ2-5	CASRPPGGFGETQYF
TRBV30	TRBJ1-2	CAWSLSDREAGYTF
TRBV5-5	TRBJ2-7	CASSRDRGESYEQYF
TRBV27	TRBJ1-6	CASSTEWGVENSPLHF
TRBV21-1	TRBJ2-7	CASSWDQVSGGRYEQYF